The clone carrying this TCR beta chain was counted ten times or more. No antigen is known for it. With V trimmed by 7 bases and J by 3 bases, 8 bases remained unmatched. The CDR3 covers 14 residues. Germline V lookup: CDR1 SQVTM, CDR2 ANQGSEA. These data are taken from a study of molecular identifiers for immune sequencing clone quantification. TCRdb re-called the PCR reads with MiXCR, one entry per CDR3 protein. Among hundreds of thousands of distinct CDR3 sequences, 25% were seen once, and the ten largest hold about 0.8%. Study outcomes and limitations: In CMV-specific effectors, clones above 20 copies held over 99% of molecules; naive, under 1%. Even with 800,000 to 1,000,000 naive cells present, spiked Jurkat TCR RNA from one cell was reportedly detectable.

This receptor was taken from a human donor in good health. Some libraries in this study had Jurkat cell RNA spiked in. The chain links TRBV29-1 to TRBJ2-2; TRBD2 agrees at 7 bases. Input material: naive CD8+ T cells from blood, with Jurkat cell RNA spiked in. Noted subset: FACS-sorted CD8+CD4-CCR7+CD45RA+ naive T cells. In DNA, the CDR3 is TGCAGCGCCCGCGGCGGGAGTTACACCGGGGAGCTGTTTTTT. Translated, it gives CSARGGSYTGELFF.